What follows describes a single TCR beta chain. The assay was immunoSEQ multiplex PCR, and TCRdb's table has in-frame clones only and misses some. The sample has a few hundred thousand clones, under 95% seen once. These data originate in a study of blood T cell repertoires in COVID-19. V was cut by 3 bases and J by 3 bases, with 13 bases left in between. The CDR3 spans 14 residues. The germline CDR1 and CDR2 sequences are SGHKS and YYEKEE (reference sequence). The chain links TRBV5-5 to TRBJ2-7; D is uncertain. The TCR originated in a woman in her twenties or thirties who had recovered from COVID-19. The sequenced material came from PBMCs or T cells enriched from blood (not recorded which). CDR3 in DNA: TGTGCCAGCAGCTCCGCCGGCGGTAACTACGAGCAGTACTTC. This codes for CASSSAGGNYEQYF.